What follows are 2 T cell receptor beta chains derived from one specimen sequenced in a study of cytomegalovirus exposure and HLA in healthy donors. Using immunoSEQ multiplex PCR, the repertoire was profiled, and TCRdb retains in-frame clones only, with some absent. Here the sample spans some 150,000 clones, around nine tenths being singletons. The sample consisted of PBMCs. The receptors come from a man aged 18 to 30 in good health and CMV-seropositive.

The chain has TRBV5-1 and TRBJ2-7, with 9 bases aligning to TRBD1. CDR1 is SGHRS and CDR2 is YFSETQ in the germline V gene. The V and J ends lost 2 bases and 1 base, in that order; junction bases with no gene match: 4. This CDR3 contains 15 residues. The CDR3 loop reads CASSFTGGGSYEQYF. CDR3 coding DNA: TGCGCCAGCAGCTTCACAGGGGGCGGTTCCTACGAGCAGTACTTC.

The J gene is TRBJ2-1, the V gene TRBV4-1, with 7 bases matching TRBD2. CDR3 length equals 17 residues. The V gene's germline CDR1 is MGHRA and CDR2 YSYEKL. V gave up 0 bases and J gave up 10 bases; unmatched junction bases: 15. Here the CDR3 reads CASSQDGRGKDKGEQFF. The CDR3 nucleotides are TGCGCCAGCAGCCAAGATGGGCGGGGGAAAGATAAGGGAGAGCAGTTCTTC.